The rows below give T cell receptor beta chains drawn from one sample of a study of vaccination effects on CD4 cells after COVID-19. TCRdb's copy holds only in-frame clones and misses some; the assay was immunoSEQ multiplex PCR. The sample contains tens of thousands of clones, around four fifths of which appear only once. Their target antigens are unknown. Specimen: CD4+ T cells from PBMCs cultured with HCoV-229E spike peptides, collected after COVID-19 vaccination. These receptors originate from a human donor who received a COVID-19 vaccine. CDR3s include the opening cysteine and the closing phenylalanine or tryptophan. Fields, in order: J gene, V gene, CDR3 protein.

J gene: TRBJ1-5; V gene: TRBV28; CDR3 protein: CASSLRQVHSNQPQHF
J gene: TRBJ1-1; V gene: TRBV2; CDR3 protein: CASRPHRGLNTEAFF
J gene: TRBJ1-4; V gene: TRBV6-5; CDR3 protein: CASSYTDRGNEKLFF
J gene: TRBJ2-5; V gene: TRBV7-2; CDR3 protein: CASSRLAGGQETQYF
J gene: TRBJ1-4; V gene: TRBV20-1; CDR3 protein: CSASRDSPEKLFF
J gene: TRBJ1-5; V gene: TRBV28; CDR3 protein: CASSLRGGLNQPQHF
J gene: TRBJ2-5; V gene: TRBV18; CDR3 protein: CASSPLAMEVKTQYF
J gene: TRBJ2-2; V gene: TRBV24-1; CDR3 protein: CATRPGQGDTGELFF
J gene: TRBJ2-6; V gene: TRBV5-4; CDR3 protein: CASSLGGPRMSGANVLTF
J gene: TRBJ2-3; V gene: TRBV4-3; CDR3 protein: CASSQETGTTDTQYF
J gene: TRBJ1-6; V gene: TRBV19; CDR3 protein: CASSFVTESPLHF
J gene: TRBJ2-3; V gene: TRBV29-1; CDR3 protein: CSVEGGRGTDTQYF
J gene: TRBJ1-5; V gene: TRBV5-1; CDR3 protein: CASSLGLTGGNQPQHF
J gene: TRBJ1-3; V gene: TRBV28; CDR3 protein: CASSYGDFSGNTIYF
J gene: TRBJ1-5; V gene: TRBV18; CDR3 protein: CASSTAYSNQPQHF
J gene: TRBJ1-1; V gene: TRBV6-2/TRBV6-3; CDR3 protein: CASSRRGTEAFF
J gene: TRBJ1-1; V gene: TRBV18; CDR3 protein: CASSPGGNTEAFF
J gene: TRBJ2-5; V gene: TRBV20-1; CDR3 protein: CSATPQETQYF
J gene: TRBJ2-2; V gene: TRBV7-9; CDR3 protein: CASSLRQTGELFF
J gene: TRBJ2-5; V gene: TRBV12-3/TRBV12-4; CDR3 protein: CASSLRETQYF
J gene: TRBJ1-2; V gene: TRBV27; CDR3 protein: CASSSLQRAYGYTF
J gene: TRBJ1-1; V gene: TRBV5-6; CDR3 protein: CASSRLGAEAFF
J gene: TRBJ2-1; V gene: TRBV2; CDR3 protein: CASRVGLASRVDEQFF
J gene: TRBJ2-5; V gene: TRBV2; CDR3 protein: CASNIDRQETQYF
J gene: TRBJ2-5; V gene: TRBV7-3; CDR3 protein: CASSKQGGETQYF
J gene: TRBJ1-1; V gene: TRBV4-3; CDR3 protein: CASSSDGGKDTEAFF
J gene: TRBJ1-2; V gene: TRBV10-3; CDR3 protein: CAISDVGGRYGYTF
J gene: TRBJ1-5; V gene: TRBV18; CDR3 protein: CASSPLKQNQPQHF
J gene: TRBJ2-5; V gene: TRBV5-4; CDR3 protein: CASSYKGAGETQYF
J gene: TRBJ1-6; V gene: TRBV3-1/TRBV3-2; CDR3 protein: CASSQGGAEYNSPLHF
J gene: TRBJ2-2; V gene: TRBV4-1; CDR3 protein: CASSPRSGGSTGELFF
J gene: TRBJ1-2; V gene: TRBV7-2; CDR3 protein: CASSLESSNYGYTF
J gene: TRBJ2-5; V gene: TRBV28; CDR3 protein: CASSLWGARETQYF
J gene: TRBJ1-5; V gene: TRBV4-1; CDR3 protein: CASSQDRPNQPQHF
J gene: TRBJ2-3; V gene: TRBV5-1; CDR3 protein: CASSLPLGGGDTQYF
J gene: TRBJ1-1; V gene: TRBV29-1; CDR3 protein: CSVVGASTEAFF
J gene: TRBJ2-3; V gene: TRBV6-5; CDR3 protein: CASSYRPGPADTQYF
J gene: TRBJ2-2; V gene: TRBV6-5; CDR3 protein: CASTPTGGNTGELFF
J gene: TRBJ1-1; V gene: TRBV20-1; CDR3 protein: CSASGRLAGPTEAFF
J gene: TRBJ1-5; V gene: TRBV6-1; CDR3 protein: CASSDPDRVLNQPQHF
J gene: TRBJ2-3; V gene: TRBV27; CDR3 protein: CASSFPTSGGIDTQYF
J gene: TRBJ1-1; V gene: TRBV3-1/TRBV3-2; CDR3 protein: CASSHLAGQAEAFF
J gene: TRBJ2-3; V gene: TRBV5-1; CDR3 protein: CASSLVEDTQYF
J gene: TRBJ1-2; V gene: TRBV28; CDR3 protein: CASSLDTRRNYGYTF
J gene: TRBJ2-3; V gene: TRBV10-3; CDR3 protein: CAIGLRGAADTQYF
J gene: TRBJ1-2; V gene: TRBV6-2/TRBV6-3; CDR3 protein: CASSQPRTANYGYTF
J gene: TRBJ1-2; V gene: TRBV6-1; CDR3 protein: CASSEGTYGYTF
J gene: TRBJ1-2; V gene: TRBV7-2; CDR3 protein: CASSPQLQGLFGYTF
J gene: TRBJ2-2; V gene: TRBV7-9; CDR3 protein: CASSRDTGELFF
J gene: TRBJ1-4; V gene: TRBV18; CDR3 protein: CASSLSTGGNEKLFF
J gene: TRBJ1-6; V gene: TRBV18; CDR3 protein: CASSSTGDRSPLHF
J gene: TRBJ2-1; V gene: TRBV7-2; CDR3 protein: CASSVGLAGGLEQFF
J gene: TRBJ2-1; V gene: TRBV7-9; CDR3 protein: CASSPKALAGNNEQFF